The 15 T cell receptor beta chains in this list originate from one sample, sequenced in a study of cytomegalovirus exposure and HLA in healthy donors. Both 60 Vbeta primers and 13 Jbeta primers went into the PCR. The assay was immunoSEQ multiplex PCR, and TCRdb's table has in-frame clones only and misses some. The profile covers tens of thousands of clones, with roughly 79% appearing a single time and under 2% taken by the ten largest. Sequenced material: PBMCs. The receptors derive from a woman in her twenties or thirties in good health and CMV-seronegative.

The rearrangement links TRBV7-6 to TRBJ2-5; 11 bases map to TRBD2. In germline, CDR1 is SGHVS, CDR2 FNYEAQ. V was clipped by 2 bases and J by 5 bases; unmatched bases: 10. The CDR3 is 17 residues long. DNA for the CDR3: TGTGCCAGCAGCTTACTAGCGGGAGGTGCAGTTTCGGAGACCCAGTACTTC. Translation gives CASSLLAGGAVSETQYF.

The chain recombines TRBV7-2 with TRBJ2-7, with D possibly being TRBD2 (5 bases). Germline CDR1 is SGHTA and CDR2 is FQGNSA. CDR3 size: 14 residues. Deletions cut 1 base from V and 5 bases from J, with 12 bases between. This chain's CDR3 is CASSLGFGVDEQYF. The CDR3 DNA sequence: TGTGCCAGCAGCTTAGGCTTCGGGGTAGACGAGCAGTACTTC. Full variable domain (remainder filled in from reference TRBV7-2 and TRBJ2-7): GAGVSQSPSNKVTEKGKDVELRCDPISGHTALYWYRQSLGQGLEFLIYFQGNSAPDKSGLPSDRFSAERTGGSVSTLTIQRTQQEDSAVYLCASSLGFGVDEQYFGPGTRLTVT.

This clone was observed once. The chain combines TRBV5-1 with TRBJ1-2; 7 positions agree with TRBD1. This CDR3 has 13 residues. J was trimmed by 7 bases and V by 0 bases; bases with no gene match: 3. The germline V gene encodes CDR1 SGHRS and CDR2 YFSETQ. The CDR3 nucleotides read TGCGCCAGCAGCTTGGACAGGGGAATTGGCTACACCTTC. Its protein product is CASSLDRGIGYTF.

This clone was counted between two and nine times. This rearrangement joins TRBV27 to TRBJ2-1; TRBD2 might be the D (5 bases). Germline V gene sequence: CDR1 MNHEY, CDR2 SMNVEV (reference sequence). CDR3 length: 18 amino acids. V shed 0 bases and J shed 5 bases, with 20 bases lying between them. CDR3 coding DNA: TGTGCCAGCAGTTTATCGGGCCCCGGGGTACCCCCCCACAATGAGCAGTTCTTC. Protein sequence: CASSLSGPGVPPHNEQFF.

The chain uses TRBV21-1 and TRBJ1-4; the DNA was not compared with TRBD1, the D call given in the table. TRBV21-1 corresponds to a pseudogene. The CDR3 loop spans 14 amino acids. The CDR3 DNA reads as TGTGCCAGCACCCGGACAGGGGGTAATGAAAAACTGTTTTTT. It codes for CASTRTGGNEKLFF.

This clone was detected once. The gene calls are TRBV6-5 and TRBJ2-7, with 8 bases aligning to TRBD1. With 6 bases clipped from V and 7 bases from J, the junction kept 8 bases outside the gene matches. From germline, CDR1 is MNHEY and CDR2 SVGAGI. The CDR3 length is 13 residues. The CDR3 nucleotides are TGTGCCAGCAGCCGGACAGGGCTAGTTGAGCAGTACTTC. Translation: CASSRTGLVEQYF.

This sequence joins TRBV7-9 and TRBJ2-3, with a tentative D call TRBD1 (7 bases). This CDR3 contains 16 residues. Deletions cut 6 bases from V and 2 bases from J, with 18 bases between. CDR1 is SEHNR, CDR2 FQNEAQ, per germline (reference sequence). The CDR3 nucleotides are TGTGCCAGCAGAAACTGGGGGGACAGATCCACAGATACGCAGTATTTT. This gives the protein CASRNWGDRSTDTQYF. The whole variable domain, remainder taken from reference TRBV7-9 and TRBJ2-3, is DTGVSQNPRHKITKRGQNVTFRCDPISEHNRLYWYRQTLGQGPEFLTYFQNEAQLEKSRLLSDRFSAERPKGSFSTLEIQRTEQGDSAMYLCASRNWGDRSTDTQYFGPGTRLTVL.

This clone has just a few counts. The gene calls are TRBV5-4 and TRBJ2-7; D ambiguous. V was pared by 0 bases and J by 4 bases, with 8 bases between. This CDR3 comprises 13 residues. The germline CDR1 and CDR2 sequences are SGHNT and YYREEE (reference sequence). The CDR3 loop reads CASSLGVLYEQYF. The CDR3 coding sequence is TGTGCCAGCAGCTTGGGGGTACTATACGAGCAGTACTTC.

The chain carries TRBV27 and TRBJ1-2; 9 bases match TRBD1. Germline loops: CDR1 MNHEY, CDR2 SMNVEV (reference sequence). V lost 6 bases to trimming and J lost 7 bases; unmatched junction nucleotides: 6. CDR3 length: 13 residues. In nucleotides, the CDR3 is TGTGCCAGCAGCCCGGGACAGGGATTTGGCTACACCTTC. Translating gives CASSPGQGFGYTF.

This clone was detected only a few times. The J gene is TRBJ2-5, the V gene TRBV28, with 11 bases aligning to TRBD2. This CDR3 is built from 14 residues. Germline V gene data show CDR1 as MDHEN and CDR2 as SYDVKM. Losses at the gene ends were 6 bases for V and 5 bases for J; bases not matched to a gene: 5. CDR3 nucleotides: TGTGCCAGCAGCCCCCGACTAGCGGGGGAGACCCAGTACTTC. It codes for CASSPRLAGETQYF.

This clone was found a few times. The V and J genes are TRBV7-9 and TRBJ2-5; D is perhaps TRBD2 (5 bases). Between the trimmed V and J ends, which lost 4 bases and 5 bases, there was a span of 20 bases. Germline V CDR1 and CDR2: SEHNR, FQNEAQ (reference sequence). The CDR3 consists of 16 residues. The CDR3 sequence is CASSSIVSEEWETQYF. The CDR3 coding sequence is TGTGCCAGCAGCTCTATCGTATCGGAGGAGTGGGAGACCCAGTACTTC.

The chain has TRBV4-3 and TRBJ2-1; no reliable D call. V was pared by 0 bases and J by 6 bases, with 6 bases between. The germline V gene encodes CDR1 LGHNA and CDR2 YSLEER. This CDR3 region has 13 residues. CDR3 nucleotides: TGCGCCAGCAGCCAAGATATCGGCAATGAGCAGTTCTTC. Its protein is CASSQDIGNEQFF.

V is TRBV25-1 and J is TRBJ1-1; tentatively, D is TRBD1 (6 bases). The germline V and J ends were trimmed by 6 bases and 1 base, with 9 bases remaining between them. Per germline, CDR1 MGHDK and CDR2 SYGVNS. The CDR3 spans 13 residues. CDR3 region: CASSLTGNTEAFF. Here the CDR3 DNA reads TGTGCCAGCAGCCTGACAGGGAACACTGAAGCTTTCTTT.

V usage is TRBV10-3 and J usage is TRBJ2-7; 8 positions agree with TRBD1. This CDR3 has 14 residues. Germline V gene lookup returns CDR1 ENHRY and CDR2 SYGVKD. With 7 bases clipped from V and 0 bases from J, the junction kept 5 bases outside the gene matches. The CDR3 loop is CAIKRTGSSYEQYF. The DNA for the CDR3 is TGTGCCATCAAAAGGACAGGGAGCTCCTACGAGCAGTACTTC.

V gene TRBV11-2 combines with J gene TRBJ1-2; TRBD1 matches 8 bases. The CDR3 covers 15 residues. The germline CDR1 and CDR2 sequences are SGHAT and FQNNGV. Trimming removed 5 bases from V and 2 bases from J; junction bases left unmatched: 7. The CDR3 DNA is TGTGCCAGCAGCGCGCAGGGGGCGAGGAACTATGGCTACACCTTC. The encoded protein is CASSAQGARNYGYTF.